This section outlines one T cell receptor (beta chain) sequence together with its context. This specimen belongs to a study of blood T cell repertoires in COVID-19. Study information: Spain, Italy and the United States supplied samples that represented acute and convalescent COVID-19.

The CDR3 loop spans 16 amino acids. Trimming took 5 bases from V and 2 from J; bases not matched to a gene: 5. The germline gives CDR1 MGHRA, CDR2 YSYEKL. In the authors' methods: Amplification with reference gene primers provided the estimates of nucleated cell counts. Profiling relied on immunoSEQ multiplex PCR, and the TCRdb table lists in-frame clones only, not all of them. The V and J calls and clone size come from that table; D and trimming were worked out from the DNA. This table holds some 220,000 clones, around 84% found once. The receptor was isolated from a woman aged 55-69 years who had recovered from COVID-19. The chain links TRBV4-1 to TRBJ1-6; 8 positions agree with TRBD1. Sequencing input: peripheral blood. CDR3 coding DNA: TGCGCCAGCAGCATGACAGGGGAACCCTATAATTCACCCCTCCACTTT. Translation gives CASSMTGEPYNSPLHF.